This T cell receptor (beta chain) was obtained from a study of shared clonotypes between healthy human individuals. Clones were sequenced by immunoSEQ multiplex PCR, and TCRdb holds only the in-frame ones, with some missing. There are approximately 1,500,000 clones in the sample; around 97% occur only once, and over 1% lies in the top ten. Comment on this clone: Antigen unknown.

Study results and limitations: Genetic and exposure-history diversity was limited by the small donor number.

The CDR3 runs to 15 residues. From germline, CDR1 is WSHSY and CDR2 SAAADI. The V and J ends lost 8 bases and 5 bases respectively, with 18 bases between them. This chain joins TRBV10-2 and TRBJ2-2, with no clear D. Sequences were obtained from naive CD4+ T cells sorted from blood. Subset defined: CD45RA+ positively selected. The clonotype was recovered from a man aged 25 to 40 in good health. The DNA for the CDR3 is TGCGCCAGCGTCCTGGACGCAGAAGGGACCGGGGAGCTGTTTTTT. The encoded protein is CASVLDAEGTGELFF.